This TCR beta chain was recorded in a study of OX40 agonist ivuxolimab in advanced cancers. Study context: Patients enrolled in dose escalation were diagnosed with hepatocellular carcinoma, melanoma, renal cell or head and neck cancer. Mean age 60 years, range about 20 to 79; about 81% male. Among those treated, three patients had partial responses, one with hepatocellular carcinoma and two with cutaneous melanoma.

This CDR3 region has 14 residues. Trimming left V 0 bases short and J 1 base short, with 8 bases between. Germline V gene lookup returns CDR1 SGHTS and CDR2 YDEGEE. Repertoires were generated with immunoSEQ multiplex PCR, while TCRdb's copy carries only in-frame clones and drops some. The sample holds 80,000 or so clones, approximately 85% seen once. Study conclusions and caveats: Dosing at 0.1 to 3.0 mg/kg was accompanied by clonal expansion of CD4+ and CD8+ blood T cells by week 6.

Remarks on this clone: Its target is not known.

The clonotype comes from an adult with an advanced solid tumor such as melanoma, head and neck, liver or kidney cancer. Sequenced material: CD4+ or CD8+ T cells sorted from blood, taken in a trial of the OX40 agonist ivuxolimab. The chain is built from TRBV5-8 and TRBJ2-7; no clear D. CDR3 sequence (DNA): TGTGCCAGCAGCTTGGTCGGGCTATCCTACGAGCAGTACTTC. Encoded protein: CASSLVGLSYEQYF.